This T cell receptor (beta chain) appears in the sequencing data of a study of T cell responses to AZD1222 COVID-19 vaccine (dated by TCRdb to about 2021). About the study as a whole: AZD1222 recipients whose second dose came at about 4 weeks and those whose second dose came at about 12 weeks were combined into one group, since spike-specific TCR depth and breadth did not differ between the two schedules. TCR sequencing covered 233 trial participants: around 210 given two doses of AZD1222 and approximately 26 given two doses of MenACWY control vaccine. Trial participants were enrolled by age into subgroups of 18-55, 56-69 and 70-plus years, and 148, 28 and 57 TCR-sequenced participants, respectively, were included in these subgroups. On the study overall, not on this receptor specifically: Participants were mostly white British, with more females than males. The authors suggested clonal diversity may have been underestimated. Reportedly, close to half of the unique spike-specific TCRs recognized epitopes lying outside the regions that are mutated in the B.1.351 and B.1.1.7 variants. In the small 56-69-year group, the increase in depth fell short of significance, most likely because of low power. Conclusions about previously exposed vaccinees were limited because only six AZD1222 recipients were SARS-CoV-2 seropositive at baseline. Spike-specific TCR breadth and depth rose significantly after two AZD1222 doses compared with day 0 and with MenACWY recipients. Because no samples from the day 14 peak response were available, repertoires could be characterized only after the peak T cell response. Vaccine-associated CD4 TCRs spanned the whole spike protein, with dominant responses in regions 160-218 and 743-854.

Only one count was recorded for this clone. Its antigen has not been determined. One base away there is no much larger clone; base qualities are not given. What the time point label conveys for this sample: baseline before first vaccination. Vaccinee samples came from UK trials COV001 and COV002, including a single-blind randomized controlled phase 2/3 trial of AZD1222 (ChAdOx1 nCoV-19) in healthy adults. Trial participant PBMC samples were collected at day 0 and day 28 after the second dose for TCRbeta chain sequencing. The germline ends are 16 bases apart after V is trimmed by 5 bases and J by 9 bases. CDR1 and CDR2 are drawn from the germline V gene: SGHTA, FQGTGA. Measured from the cysteine to the phenylalanine, the CDR3 is 14 residues long. Of the read, only the CDR3 DNA is kept; its 42 bases are in frame from base 1. The CDR3 regions of human TCRbeta chains were analyzed by immunosequencing. As for the authors' bioinformatics: Repertoire TCRs were checked for matches against a reference library of SARS-CoV-2-specific TCRs that had been generated using the MIRA antigen-specificity platform. Breadth was defined as the fraction of unique TCRs that were SARS-CoV-2-associated. Depth was defined as the fraction of total T cells that were SARS-CoV-2-associated. Using the MIRA data, each spike-specific TCR was mapped to the spike region that the TCR reacts to and placed in a CD4 or CD8 class. Log10-transformed breadth and depth values were compared by one-way ANOVA with Sidak's multiple comparisons tests. The immuneACCESS repertoire file appears here via TCRdb, limited to in-frame rearrangements. These files lack a portion of the clones; in checked studies, under half of the deficit traces to unresolved V genes, and the cause of the others is not known. V and J calls and clone size are as listed in that table; D and trimming were resolved from the DNA. The sample data list approximately 170,000 clones, and around nine tenths of these were observed just once. The ten largest make up 1.6% of the sample.

The V gene is TRBV7-3 and the J gene is TRBJ2-2; TRBD2 is a weak D gene call, 6 bases matching. The TCR sequence derives from an adult in good health. The source material was peripheral blood, sampled on day 0 of AZD1222 vaccination. The base sequence is TGTGCCAGCAGCCCTCCGGGAGCCGGCAGGGAGCTGTTTTTT. Its translation is CASSPPGAGRELFF.